Following are 32 T cell receptor beta chains from one sample sequenced in a study of T cell responses to AZD1222 COVID-19 vaccine. Method: immunoSEQ multiplex PCR; TCRdb's copy keeps in-frame clones and lacks some. The sample has about 53,000 clones, less than 85% seen once; the top ten hold 25% to 30%. This specimen consisted of peripheral blood, obtained on day 0 of AZD1222 vaccination. These receptors all come from an adult in good health.

This chain connects TRBV18 to TRBJ2-5; D unclear. CDR3 length: 13 amino acids. Trimming removed 3 bases from V and 4 bases from J, with 9 bases in between. CDR1 is KGHSH, CDR2 LQKENI, per germline. Here the CDR3 DNA reads TGTGCCAGCTCACCGTCTAACGGAGAGACCCAGTACTTC. It is translated as CASSPSNGETQYF. The variable domain in full, with the rest retrieved from reference TRBV18 and TRBJ2-5, is NAGVMQNPRHLVRRRGQEARLRCSPMKGHSHVYWYRQLPEEGLKFMVYLQKENIIDESGMPKERFSAEFPKEGPSILRIQQVVRGDSAAYFCASSPSNGETQYFGPGTRLLVL.

The chain combines TRBV5-1 with TRBJ2-7; TRBD1 aligns across 7 bases. The length of the CDR3 is 16 residues. Germline V CDR1 and CDR2: SGHRS, YFSETQ. With V trimmed by 3 bases and J by 6 bases, 15 bases remained unmatched. CDR3 region: CASSSTGLRPGGEQYF. The CDR3 region has the DNA TGCGCCAGCAGCTCCACCGGACTTAGACCAGGGGGCGAGCAGTACTTC.

V is TRBV20-1 and J is TRBJ1-3; D gene ambiguous. The CDR3 extends over 11 amino acids. Germline assignment: CDR1 DFQATT and CDR2 SNEGSKA (reference sequence). Trimming took off 2 bases at V and 8 bases at J, with 7 bases between the two ends. The chain's CDR3 is CSARWVDTIYF. The DNA of the CDR3 is TGCAGTGCTAGATGGGTAGACACCATATATTTT.

V usage is TRBV5-1 and J usage is TRBJ2-1; D gene uncertain. This CDR3 has 13 amino acids. CDR1 is SGHRS, CDR2 YFSETQ, per germline. V lost 2 bases and J 5 bases, leaving 8 bases between the germline ends. As DNA, the CDR3 is TGCGCCAGCAGCTTATGGAGCGACAATGAGCAGTTCTTC. Encoded protein: CASSLWSDNEQFF.

This clone is a singleton in its sample. Here the CDR3 DNA reads TGTGCCAGCAGTTTCCAGGGTTTGGCGAGCAATCAGCCCCAGCATTTT. It yields the protein CASSFQGLASNQPQHF. The chain employs TRBV28 and TRBJ1-5; D perhaps matches TRBD1 (5 bases). This CDR3 contains 16 residues. The germline CDR1 and CDR2 sequences are MDHEN and SYDVKM. Trimming left V 3 bases short and J 1 base short, with 13 bases between.

This sequence joins TRBV11-3 and TRBJ1-1; tentatively, D is TRBD1 (5 bases). V lost 4 bases and J lost 1, with 16 bases in between. CDR3 size: 16 residues. CDR1 is SGHNT and CDR2 is YENEEA in the germline V gene. This CDR3 is CASSSWRGWGNTEAFF. CDR3 bases: TGTGCCAGCAGCTCCTGGCGGGGCTGGGGGAACACTGAAGCTTTCTTT.

This sequence joins TRBV19 and TRBJ2-3, with D maybe TRBD1 (6 bases). CDR1 and CDR2 from the germline V gene are LNHDA and SQIVND (reference sequence). The V gene lost 4 bases and the J gene lost 2 bases, with 13 bases spanning the gap. This CDR3 is built from 15 residues. As DNA, the CDR3 is TGTGCCAGTAGTAGCGACAGGCTACTCACAGATACGCAGTATTTT. Amino acid sequence: CASSSDRLLTDTQYF.

The chain joins TRBV5-5 to TRBJ2-5; either TRBD1 or TRBD2 may supply D (6 bases each). The ends were cut back, 4 bases at V and 1 base at J, with 23 bases in the middle. Germline loops: CDR1 SGHKS, CDR2 YYEKEE (reference sequence). The CDR3 covers 18 residues. CDR3 coding DNA: TGTGCCAGCAGCGGGGCAGGGGTCGGGAGTCGGGTCCAAGAGACCCAGTACTTC. This translates into CASSGAGVGSRVQETQYF. Using reference TRBV5-5 and TRBJ2-5 for the parts outside the CDR3, the full variable domain is DAGVTQSPTHLIKTRGQQVTLRCSPISGHKSVSWYQQVLGQGPQFIFQYYEKEERGRGNFPDRFSARQFPNYSSELNVNALLLGDSALYLCASSGAGVGSRVQETQYFGPGTRLLVL.

This clone was detected only a few times. V and J are TRBV10-2 and TRBJ2-3; 10 bases fit TRBD2. This CDR3 has 16 amino acids. Germline V lookup: CDR1 WSHSY, CDR2 SAAADI. J gave up 4 bases and V 2 bases, and 6 bases lay outside the gene matches. CDR3: CASSEGAGGLADTQYF. The CDR3 region has the DNA TGCGCCAGCAGTGAGGGAGCGGGAGGGCTGGCAGATACGCAGTATTTT.

The chain employs TRBV11-2 and TRBJ1-1; D gene ambiguous. The V and J ends lost 1 base and 1 base respectively, with 10 bases between them. This CDR3 has 15 residues. Germline V CDR1 and CDR2: SGHAT, FQNNGV. In DNA, the CDR3 is TGTGCCAGCAGCTTAGTAAGGTCCCCGAACACTGAAGCTTTCTTT. This gives the protein CASSLVRSPNTEAFF.

This chain uses TRBV11-3 with TRBJ2-7, with 10 bases that match TRBD1. The CDR3 contains 15 residues. CDR1 is SGHNT and CDR2 is YENEEA in the germline V gene. V shed 3 bases, J shed 4 bases, and the junction held 6 bases outside the gene matches. As DNA, the CDR3 is TGTGCCAGCAGCTTTGTGGGACAGGGGTTATACGAGCAGTACTTC. As protein: CASSFVGQGLYEQYF.

V usage is TRBV7-8 and J usage is TRBJ2-3; the match to TRBD2 covers 12 bases. This CDR3 spans 16 amino acids. The V gene's germline CDR1 is SGHVS and CDR2 FQNEAQ. Unmatched junction bases numbered 9, after V lost 5 bases and J lost 6 bases. The CDR3 nucleotides read TGTGCCAGCAGCCCCCCTAGCGGGAGGGCCTCTGATACGCAGTATTTT. Protein product: CASSPPSGRASDTQYF. The whole variable domain, remainder taken from reference TRBV7-8 and TRBJ2-3, is GAGVSQSPRYKVAKRGQDVALRCDPISGHVSLFWYQQALGQGPEFLTYFQNEAQLDKSGLPSDRFFAERPEGSVSTLKIQRTQQEDSAVYLCASSPPSGRASDTQYFGPGTRLTVL.

V usage is TRBV6-5 and J usage is TRBJ2-1, with 7 bases aligning to TRBD1. Germline CDR1 reads MNHEY; CDR2 reads SVGAGI. The length of the CDR3 is 14 residues. The V gene end was trimmed by 6 bases and the J gene end by 2 bases; junction bases not matched to a gene: 4. CDR3 coding DNA: TGTGCCAGCAGCAGACAGGGTGCCTACAATGAGCAGTTCTTC. Residues: CASSRQGAYNEQFF.

This sequence joins TRBV9 and TRBJ1-6; D is possibly TRBD1 (6 bases). Trimming removed 3 bases at V and 10 bases at J, with 14 bases between. The CDR3 is 14 amino acids. Germline CDR1 reads SGDLS; CDR2 reads YYNGEE. In nucleotides, the CDR3 is TGTGCCAGCAGCGAGCTGACGGACAGATCACCCCTCCACTTT. This gives the protein CASSELTDRSPLHF.

The chain couples TRBV6-5 to TRBJ2-5; possibly TRBD1 or TRBD2 for D (5 bases each). CDR3 size: 14 residues. The germline CDR1 and CDR2 sequences are MNHEY and SVGAGI. Trimming took 6 bases from V and 4 from J, leaving 15 bases between them. The CDR3 here is CASRRGEGVETQYF. The CDR3 DNA follows: TGTGCCAGCAGGAGGGGAGAAGGAGTAGAGACCCAGTACTTC.

The chain recombines TRBV30 with TRBJ1-1, with a tentative D call TRBD1 (6 bases). The CDR3 covers 14 residues. The germline V and J ends were trimmed by 4 bases and 3 bases, with 15 bases remaining between them. CDR1 GTSNPN and CDR2 SVGIG come from the germline V gene (reference sequence). CDR3 coding DNA: TGTGCCTGGAAGCAAACAGGGTTAGACACTGAAGCTTTCTTT. Amino acid sequence: CAWKQTGLDTEAFF.

The V and J genes are TRBV6-5 and TRBJ1-5; TRBD1 is a possible D gene (5 bases). The CDR3 has 15 residues. Germline CDR1 is MNHEY and CDR2 is SVGAGI. Trimming took 7 bases from V and 5 from J, leaving 18 bases between them. The CDR3 nucleotides read TGTGCCAGCACCCCACAGGACCTAGAACATCAGCCCCAGCATTTT. Its translation: CASTPQDLEHQPQHF.

This clone was detected a few times. V and J are TRBV27 and TRBJ2-2; D uncertain. Looked up from germline, CDR1 is MNHEY and CDR2 is SMNVEV (reference sequence). This CDR3 contains 12 residues. V was clipped by 5 bases and J by 6 bases, with 7 bases between them. The CDR3 DNA reads as TGTGCCAGCAGTCCCCCCGCCGGGGAGCTGTTTTTT. Amino acid sequence: CASSPPAGELFF.

This rearrangement joins TRBV19 to TRBJ2-2, with TRBD1 identical over 10 bases. Losses at the gene ends were 3 bases for V and 8 bases for J; bases not matched to a gene: 12. Germline CDR1 reads LNHDA; CDR2 reads SQIVND (reference sequence). This CDR3 has 17 amino acids. The CDR3 DNA reads TGTGCCAGTAGTATGGGTCCCGGGACAGGGGCGTCGGGGGAGCTGTTTTTT. It encodes CASSMGPGTGASGELFF.

This chain uses TRBV3-1 (or the pseudogene TRBV3-2) with TRBJ2-5; possible D gene TRBD1, 6 bases. The V gene's germline CDR1 is LGHDT and CDR2 YNNKEL (reference sequence). This CDR3 comprises 11 residues. V dropped 8 bases and J dropped 5 bases, with 9 bases sitting between them. CDR3 protein: CASGTSETQYF. The CDR3 DNA reads as TGTGCCAGCGGGACATCCGAGACCCAGTACTTC.

This chain connects TRBV11-3 to TRBJ1-2; 10 bases map to TRBD1. The CDR3 length is 16 residues. Germline values: CDR1 SGHNT, CDR2 YENEEA. J gave up 5 bases and V 4 bases, and 10 bases lay outside the gene matches. CDR3: CASSSSGTGEGYGYTF. The CDR3 DNA is TGTGCCAGCAGCTCCTCCGGGACAGGGGAAGGATATGGCTACACCTTC.

The gene calls are TRBV2 and TRBJ1-4; a possible D gene is TRBD1 (6 bases). The CDR3 is 18 amino acids. V was shortened by 5 bases and J by 0 bases, with 19 bases between the two germline ends. The germline CDR1 and CDR2 sequences are SNHLY and FYNNEI. The CDR3 coding sequence is TGTGCCAGCAGTTTCCAAGACCTCAGGGGAGCAACTAATGAAAAACTGTTTTTT. Translating it yields CASSFQDLRGATNEKLFF.

The gene calls are TRBV5-4 and TRBJ2-5, with D perhaps matching TRBD2 (6 bases). V dropped 1 base and J dropped 4 bases, with 11 bases sitting between them. CDR1 is SGHNT, CDR2 YYREEE, per germline (reference sequence). The CDR3 runs 14 residues. The CDR3 reads CASSLIGEAETQYF. The CDR3 coding sequence is TGTGCCAGCAGCTTGATCGGGGAGGCAGAGACCCAGTACTTC.

The genes are TRBV12-3 or TRBV12-4 and TRBJ1-2, with 9 bases fitting TRBD1. The CDR3 is 13 residues long. The V gene end was trimmed by 4 bases and the J gene end by 5 bases; junction bases not matched to a gene: 2. The CDR3 protein is CASSSGQGYGYTF. As DNA, the CDR3 is TGTGCCAGCAGTTCGGGACAGGGTTATGGCTACACCTTC.

The genes are TRBV6-5 and TRBJ2-7; D unresolved. Germline V gives CDR1 MNHEY, CDR2 SVGAGI. V was trimmed by 6 bases and J by 1 base, leaving 10 bases between them. The CDR3 contains 13 residues. The CDR3 loop reads CASRDLGSYEQYF. CDR3 nucleotide sequence: TGTGCCAGCAGGGACCTGGGGTCCTACGAGCAGTACTTC.

The chain recombines TRBV30 with TRBJ1-1; D gene unclear. This CDR3 is built from 13 residues. CDR1 is GTSNPN and CDR2 is SVGIG in the germline V gene (reference sequence). V was pared by 4 bases and J by 3 bases, with 12 bases between. The CDR3 sequence is CAWTDQMDTEAFF. CDR3 coding DNA: TGTGCCTGGACCGACCAGATGGACACTGAAGCTTTCTTT.

This chain connects TRBV7-2 to TRBJ1-1; 7 nucleotides agree with TRBD1. The CDR3 has 16 residues. Germline CDR1 SGHTA, CDR2 FQGNSA. Trimming at V came to 2 bases and at J to 0 bases, leaving 6 bases not matched to a gene. CDR3 region: CASSLREGALNTEAFF. The CDR3 bases are TGTGCCAGCAGCTTACGAGAGGGGGCCTTGAACACTGAAGCTTTCTTT.

V and J are TRBV3-1 (or the pseudogene TRBV3-2) and TRBJ2-1; D is unclear. The ends were cut back, 0 bases at V and 6 bases at J, with 6 bases in the middle. CDR3 size: 13 residues. Germline CDR1 reads LGHDT; CDR2 reads YNNKEL (reference sequence). The CDR3 here is CASSQEWRNEQFF. The CDR3 DNA sequence: TGTGCCAGCAGCCAAGAGTGGCGCAATGAGCAGTTCTTC.

Only one count was recorded for this clone. This chain joins TRBV24-1 and TRBJ2-7; TRBD2 is a possible D gene (7 bases). The CDR3 consists of 15 residues. Germline loops: CDR1 KGHDR, CDR2 SFDVKD. With 9 bases removed from V and 3 bases from J, the gap between germline ends came to 20 bases. In nucleotides, the CDR3 is TGTGCCACCCAATCGGAGGGGGGGTCCGTCTACGAGCAGTACTTC. It specifies CATQSEGGSVYEQYF.

V is TRBV10-1 and J is TRBJ2-7; 9 nucleotides align to TRBD1. V lost 8 bases and J lost 2; bases outside the gene matches: 19. This CDR3 spans 18 amino acids. From germline, CDR1 is WNHNN and CDR2 SYGVQD (reference sequence). The CDR3 coding sequence is TGCGCCAGCTCTAACAGGGGGCCCTTTTCGGTACCCACCTACGAGCAGTACTTC. Protein sequence: CASSNRGPFSVPTYEQYF.

The chain joins TRBV5-1 to TRBJ2-1; D not certain. This CDR3 contains 14 residues. Deletions cut 6 bases from V and 3 bases from J, with 13 bases between. Germline CDR1 is SGHRS and CDR2 is YFSETQ. The CDR3 bases are TGCGCCAGCACTCGGGCTAGGGACTACAATGAGCAGTTCTTC. Protein product: CASTRARDYNEQFF.

The chain employs TRBV19 and TRBJ1-1; 7 nucleotides align to TRBD1. CDR3 size: 14 residues. The trim removed 6 bases at V and 3 bases at J, leaving 7 bases unmatched. Germline V gene sequence: CDR1 LNHDA, CDR2 SQIVND (reference sequence). The CDR3 sequence: CASRVDRTDTEAFF. The CDR3 region has the DNA TGTGCCAGTAGGGTGGACAGGACAGACACTGAAGCTTTCTTT.